This T cell receptor (beta chain) was sequenced for a study of T cells in localized non-small cell lung cancer. Trimming took 2 bases from V and 8 from J, leaving 21 bases between them. This CDR3 is 16 amino acids long. Germline CDR1 is LGHNA and CDR2 is YSLEER. The repertoire was sequenced with immunoSEQ multiplex PCR; TCRdb's copy has only in-frame clones and lacks some. The data show about 48,000 clones, 70% to 85% seen once. Sequences were derived from peripheral blood, sampled before any cancer treatment. The V call is TRBV4-3, the J call TRBJ1-2, with D maybe TRBD1 (5 bases). This TCR came from a man aged 40-75 years with stage I squamous cell lung carcinoma. The CDR3 nucleotides are TGCGCCAGCAGCCAATCTAGACAGACACTCCCCTACGGCTACACCTTC. The encoded protein is CASSQSRQTLPYGYTF.